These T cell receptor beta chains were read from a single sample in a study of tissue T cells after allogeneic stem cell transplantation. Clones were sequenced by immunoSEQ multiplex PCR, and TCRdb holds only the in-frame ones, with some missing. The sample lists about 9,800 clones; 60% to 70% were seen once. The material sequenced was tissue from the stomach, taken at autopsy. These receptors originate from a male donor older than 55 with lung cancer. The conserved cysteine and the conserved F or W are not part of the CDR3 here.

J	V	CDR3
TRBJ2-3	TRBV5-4	ASSRTAATSTDTQY
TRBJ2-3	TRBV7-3	ASSPGQDTDTQY
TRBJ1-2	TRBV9	ASSAGTGAIHYGYT
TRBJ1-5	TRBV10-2	ASSEMVYSNQPQH
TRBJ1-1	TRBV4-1	ASSQGQGTTEAF
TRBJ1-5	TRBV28	ASSFTPLNQPQH
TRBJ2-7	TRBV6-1	ASSEGVYEQY
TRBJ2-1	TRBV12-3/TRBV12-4	ASTHLDEQF
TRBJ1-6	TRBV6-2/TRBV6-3	ASSSREVSPLH
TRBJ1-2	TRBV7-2	ASSLGGSEGYT
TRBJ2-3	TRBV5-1	ASSPMTSWSTDTQY
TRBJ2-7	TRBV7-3	ASSPDASYEQY
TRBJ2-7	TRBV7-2	ASSLLVGSSYEQY
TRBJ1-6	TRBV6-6	ASSPPGAGRNSPLH
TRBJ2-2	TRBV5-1	ASSLVTSRTGELF
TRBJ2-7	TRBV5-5	ASSPQSGTSGSRSYEQY
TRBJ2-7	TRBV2	ASSYPHSSSYEQY
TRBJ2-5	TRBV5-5	ASSLSDWGLQETQY
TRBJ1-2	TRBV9	ASSVRDRGYGYT
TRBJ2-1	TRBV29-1	SVRTSGRSEGDNEQF
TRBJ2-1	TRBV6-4	ASSDPGVEQF
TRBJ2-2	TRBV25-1	ASSDSEATGELF
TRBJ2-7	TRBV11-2	ASSSASGIRSYEQY
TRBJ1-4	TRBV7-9	ASSLTGVGEKLF
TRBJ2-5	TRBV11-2	ASSLWLASSETQY
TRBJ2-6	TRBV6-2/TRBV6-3	ASSYGQGTAGANVLT
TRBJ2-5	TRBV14	ASSQGAGVETQY
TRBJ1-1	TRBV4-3	ASSQDSFNTEAF
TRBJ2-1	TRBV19	ASSGQGSRYEQF
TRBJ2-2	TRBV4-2	ASSQYKNTGELF
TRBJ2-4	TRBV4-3	ASSQDGRDGQNIQY
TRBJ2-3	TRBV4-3	ASSQDWGDTQY
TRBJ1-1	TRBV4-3	ASSQDLRRVNTEAF
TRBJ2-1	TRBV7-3	ASSDMTGSSYNEQF
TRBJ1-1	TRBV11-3	ASSPRVDTEAF
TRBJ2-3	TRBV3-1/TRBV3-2	ASSQISRTSTDTQY
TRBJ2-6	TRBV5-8	ASTDPGGGGANVLT
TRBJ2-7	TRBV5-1	ASSLALIDEQY
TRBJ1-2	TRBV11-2	ASSLDKGGRYGYT
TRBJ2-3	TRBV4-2	ASSLWMGSGGHTDTQY
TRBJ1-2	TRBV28	ASSYGGQGADGYT
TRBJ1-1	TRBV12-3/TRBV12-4	ASSFSENTEAF
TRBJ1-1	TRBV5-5	ASSFGAANTEAF
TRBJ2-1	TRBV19	ALSSGVSYNEQF
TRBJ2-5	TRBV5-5	ASSSQQGMETQY
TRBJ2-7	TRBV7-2	ASSFAPPGEQY
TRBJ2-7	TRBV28	ASSFDRDNSYEQY
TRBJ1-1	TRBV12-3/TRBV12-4	ASSWTVNTEAF
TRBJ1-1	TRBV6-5	ASSYLTYPEAF
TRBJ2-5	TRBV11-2	ASSVPGRTEETQY
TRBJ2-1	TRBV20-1	SASGRVAGLYNEQF
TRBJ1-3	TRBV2	ASSEGARGNTIY
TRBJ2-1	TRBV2	ASSELAQRQF
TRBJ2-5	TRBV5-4	ASSTTSGGRETQY
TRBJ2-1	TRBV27	ASRSGQGAYNEQF
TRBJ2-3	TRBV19	ASSPRLADTQY